What follows are 29 T cell receptor beta chains derived from one specimen sequenced in a study of blood T cell repertoires in COVID-19. Clones were read by immunoSEQ multiplex PCR, and TCRdb kept only the in-frame ones, dropping some. The sample lists roughly 140,000 clones, about 90% occurring once. Sequencing used PBMCs or T cells enriched from blood (not recorded which). The receptors come from a man aged 60-69 years who had recovered from COVID-19.

The chain joins TRBV28 to TRBJ1-2; 8 nucleotides line up with TRBD1. The V gene's germline CDR1 is MDHEN and CDR2 SYDVKM. The J segment lost 5 bases and the V segment lost 3 bases, leaving 2 bases of the junction unmatched. CDR3 size: 13 residues. The CDR3 coding sequence is TGTGCCAGCAGTTTCCGGGACAGGTATGGCTACACCTTC. Amino acids: CASSFRDRYGYTF.

The chain recombines TRBV28 with TRBJ1-4, with unresolved D. The length of the CDR3 is 20 residues. Germline-derived CDR1 and CDR2 are MDHEN and SYDVKM. The V end was cut by 0 bases, the J end by 0 bases, with 20 bases between. CDR3 DNA sequence: TGTGCCAGCAGTTTATGGGACGTGGACTCGAAACATGCAACTAATGAAAAACTGTTTTTT. It is translated as CASSLWDVDSKHATNEKLFF.

This chain uses TRBV18 with TRBJ2-7; D not certain. Trimming cost V 2 bases and J 0 bases, with 8 bases left between them. This CDR3 has 14 residues. Germline CDR1 and CDR2: KGHSH and LQKENI. CDR3: CASSPEPTSYEQYF. The CDR3 bases are TGTGCCAGCTCACCAGAGCCCACCTCCTACGAGCAGTACTTC.

This clone was picked up one time. This chain joins TRBV28 and TRBJ2-5; 8 bases line up with TRBD2. V shed 3 bases, J shed 5 bases, and the junction held 5 bases outside the gene matches. This CDR3 spans 14 amino acids. Germline V gives CDR1 MDHEN, CDR2 SYDVKM. Here the CDR3 DNA reads TGTGCCAGCAGTTTCGGGGGGGTGGCGGAGACCCAGTACTTC. As protein: CASSFGGVAETQYF.

The chain employs TRBV29-1 and TRBJ2-5, with D uncertain. Germline-derived CDR1 and CDR2 are SQVTM and ANQGSEA. The V gene lost 6 bases and the J gene lost 4 bases, with 18 bases spanning the gap. The length of the CDR3 is 14 residues. The CDR3 coding sequence is TGCAGCGTAAAGGCCGACACCCTGGGAGAGACCCAGTACTTC. As protein: CSVKADTLGETQYF.

The V call is TRBV6-4, the J call TRBJ1-6, with TRBD1 as a possible D gene (6 bases). The CDR3 has 16 residues. CDR1 and CDR2 from the germline V gene are MRHNA and SNTAGT. V was pared by 6 bases and J by 5 bases, with 17 bases between. As DNA, the CDR3 is TGTGCCAGCAGGGCTCTCCAGGGGCCGAATAATTCACCCCTCCACTTT. Its protein is CASRALQGPNNSPLHF.

The chain carries TRBV5-8 and TRBJ2-4; a weak D match, TRBD1 (5 bases). V shed 0 bases and J shed 9 bases, with 10 bases lying between them. The CDR3 runs 13 residues. CDR1 and CDR2 from the germline V gene are SGHTS and YDEGEE. The CDR3 DNA is TGTGCCAGCAGCTTGGAGGGGTGGGGCATTCAGTACTTC. It is translated as CASSLEGWGIQYF. The full variable domain, rest sourced from reference TRBV5-8 and TRBJ2-4, is EAGVTQSPTHLIKTRGQQATLRCSPISGHTSVYWYQQALGLGLQFLLWYDEGEERNRGNFPPRFSGRQFPNYSSELNVNALELEDSALYLCASSLEGWGIQYFGAGTRLSVL.

The chain joins TRBV3-1 (or the pseudogene TRBV3-2) to TRBJ2-1; perhaps TRBD2 as D (5 bases). CDR3 size: 14 residues. V dropped 1 base and J dropped 4 bases, with 8 bases sitting between them. CDR1 and CDR2 from the germline V gene are LGHDT and YNNKEL (reference sequence). CDR3 region: CASSQVTGYNEQFF. The CDR3 DNA sequence: TGTGCCAGCAGCCAAGTCACGGGGTACAATGAGCAGTTCTTC.

This clone was seen only a few times. CDR3 loop: CATAGTSNSPLHF. The CDR3 DNA follows: TGTGCCACCGCCGGGACATCTAATTCACCCCTCCACTTT. V usage is TRBV10-3 and J usage is TRBJ1-6, with D perhaps matching TRBD1 (6 bases). Germline values: CDR1 ENHRY, CDR2 SYGVKD. This CDR3 is 13 amino acids long. V was trimmed by 10 bases and J by 6 bases, leaving 13 bases between them.

This chain links TRBV6-2 or TRBV6-3 with TRBJ2-1; 12 bases map to TRBD2. CDR1 MNHEY and CDR2 SVGEGT come from the germline V gene. J gave up 9 bases and V 2 bases, and 11 bases lay outside the gene matches. The CDR3 is 17 amino acids. In DNA form, the CDR3 reads TGTGCCAGCAGTTACGGTATGACTAGCGGGAGTTTGCGTGAGCAGTTCTTC. Translation: CASSYGMTSGSLREQFF.

The chain employs TRBV24-1 and TRBJ2-7, with a possible D match to TRBD2 (5 bases). Trimming cost V 3 bases and J 7 bases, with 9 bases left between them. There are 12 residues in the CDR3. The V gene's germline CDR1 is KGHDR and CDR2 SFDVKD. DNA for the CDR3: TGTGCCACCAGTGATGCCCGGGGAGAGCAGTACTTC. It yields the protein CATSDARGEQYF.

This chain joins TRBV9 and TRBJ2-1; 10 nucleotides line up with TRBD2. J gave up 5 bases and V 2 bases, and 10 bases lay outside the gene matches. The CDR3 has 17 residues. Germline CDR1 SGDLS, CDR2 YYNGEE. The CDR3 protein is CASSVRLAGTLDNEQFF. The CDR3 DNA reads as TGTGCCAGCAGCGTGAGACTAGCGGGCACCCTCGACAATGAGCAGTTCTTC.

The chain employs TRBV5-8 and TRBJ1-3; D is undetermined. Germline CDR1 and CDR2: SGHTS and YDEGEE. There are 18 residues in the CDR3. V was shortened by 1 base and J by 2 bases, with 19 bases between the two germline ends. The CDR3 sequence is CASSLLLGLSKPGNTIYF. CDR3 in DNA: TGTGCCAGCAGCTTGTTGTTGGGCCTGTCTAAACCTGGAAACACCATATATTTT.

The rearrangement links TRBV10-3 to TRBJ2-5; tentatively, D is TRBD2 (5 bases). Germline V lookup: CDR1 ENHRY, CDR2 SYGVKD. Trimming removed 6 bases at V and 1 base at J, with 9 bases between. There are 13 residues in the CDR3. DNA for the CDR3: TGTGCCATCAGCGCGGGTACCCAAGAGACCCAGTACTTC. It is translated as CAISAGTQETQYF.

As DNA, the CDR3 is TGTGCCAGTAGGGGGACAGGCTACAATCAGCCCCAGCATTTT. Residues: CASRGTGYNQPQHF. The chain combines TRBV19 with TRBJ1-5; 8 nucleotides line up with TRBD1. In germline, CDR1 is LNHDA, CDR2 SQIVND (reference sequence). The CDR3 length is 14 residues. Germline trimming cut 6 bases from V and 3 bases from J; bases unmatched to any gene: 4.

This clone was observed a single time. J is TRBJ1-1 and V is TRBV18; no clear D. The V gene's germline CDR1 is KGHSH and CDR2 LQKENI. Deletions cut 3 bases from V and 5 bases from J, with 10 bases between. CDR3 length: 13 amino acids. Here the CDR3 DNA reads TGTGCCAGCTCACCGTTAGATCGAACTGAAGCTTTCTTT. Residues: CASSPLDRTEAFF.

The J gene is TRBJ1-5, the V gene TRBV5-1; TRBD1 might be the D (6 bases). Germline V gene lookup returns CDR1 SGHRS and CDR2 YFSETQ. V was trimmed by 1 base and J by 0 bases, leaving 17 bases between them. The CDR3 has 18 residues. The CDR3 sequence: CASSLRPLGQSSNQPQHF. The CDR3 DNA reads as TGCGCCAGCAGCTTGCGGCCACTTGGACAGTCTAGCAATCAGCCCCAGCATTTT.

The J gene is TRBJ2-7, the V gene TRBV7-9; D ambiguous. CDR1 is SEHNR, CDR2 FQNEAQ, per germline (reference sequence). The CDR3 has 13 amino acids. V dropped 0 bases and J dropped 6 bases, with 9 bases sitting between them. DNA of the CDR3: TGTGCCAGCAGCTTAGCTGGTAGTGTCGAGCAGTACTTC. Protein: CASSLAGSVEQYF.

The genes are TRBV11-2 and TRBJ1-1; the D is unclear. The CDR3 has 15 residues. The V and J ends lost 5 bases and 1 base respectively, with 14 bases between them. Germline V CDR1 and CDR2: SGHAT, FQNNGV. The CDR3 DNA reads TGTGCCAGCAGCGCTGACCTGGGGAGGAACACTGAAGCTTTCTTT. Amino acids: CASSADLGRNTEAFF.

The rearrangement joins TRBV3-1 (or the pseudogene TRBV3-2) to TRBJ2-1; D possibly corresponds to TRBD1 (7 bases). This CDR3 is 19 amino acids long. Trimming removed 0 bases at V and 4 bases at J, with 22 bases between. Germline assignment: CDR1 LGHDT and CDR2 YNNKEL (reference sequence). The CDR3 nucleotides are TGTGCCAGCAGCCAAGAAGGGGGGAACAGGGGACCCCCTTACAATGAGCAGTTCTTC. Translated, it gives CASSQEGGNRGPPYNEQFF.

The chain joins TRBV7-9 to TRBJ2-1, with 8 bases aligning to TRBD2. Per the germline V gene, CDR1 is SEHNR and CDR2 is FQNEAQ (reference sequence). The CDR3 is made up of 16 amino acids. V shed 2 bases, J shed 3 bases, and the junction held 6 bases outside the gene matches. The CDR3 region has the DNA TGTGCCAGCAGCTTAAGACTAGCGCCTAGCTACAATGAGCAGTTCTTC. Residues: CASSLRLAPSYNEQFF.

The rearrangement links TRBV28 to TRBJ1-2; 9 bases line up with TRBD1. V shed 8 bases, J shed 4 bases, and the junction held 5 bases outside the gene matches. CDR1 is MDHEN, CDR2 SYDVKM, per germline. The CDR3 is made up of 13 amino acids. DNA for the CDR3: TGTGCCAGCTCCGTGGGACAGGGCTATGGCTACACCTTC. Translating it yields CASSVGQGYGYTF.

This rearrangement joins TRBV6-5 to TRBJ1-5; 9 bases match TRBD1. With 6 bases clipped from V and 6 bases from J, the junction kept 9 bases outside the gene matches. The CDR3 sequence is 15 residues long. Germline V gives CDR1 MNHEY, CDR2 SVGAGI. CDR3 sequence: CASRVDRGRGQPQHF. Here the CDR3 DNA reads TGTGCCAGCAGGGTGGACAGGGGTAGGGGTCAGCCCCAGCATTTT.

The chain uses TRBV5-1 and TRBJ2-3; TRBD2 might be the D (5 bases). Deletions cut 4 bases from V and 6 bases from J, with 9 bases between. Germline V gives CDR1 SGHRS, CDR2 YFSETQ. CDR3 length equals 12 residues. The CDR3 DNA reads as TGCGCCAGCAGCCAAAGAGGGGATACGCAGTATTTT. Its translation: CASSQRGDTQYF.

The chain recombines TRBV7-9 with TRBJ1-5; 7 bases line up with TRBD1. There are 14 residues in the CDR3. CDR1 and CDR2 from the germline V gene are SEHNR and FQNEAQ (reference sequence). The V segment lost 1 base and the J segment 8 bases; nucleotides outside the gene matches: 5. The CDR3 sequence: CASSLGQGGKPQHF. DNA of the CDR3: TGTGCCAGCAGCTTAGGACAGGGAGGAAAGCCCCAGCATTTT.

The chain couples TRBV3-1 (or the pseudogene TRBV3-2) to TRBJ1-3, with D possibly matching TRBD1 (6 bases). This CDR3 contains 16 residues. Trimming stripped 1 base from V and 0 bases from J, with 10 bases between. Germline V lookup: CDR1 LGHDT, CDR2 YNNKEL (reference sequence). This chain's CDR3 is CASSQVQGTSGNTIYF. The CDR3 bases are TGTGCCAGCAGCCAAGTCCAGGGGACCTCTGGAAACACCATATATTTT.

The J gene is TRBJ1-1, the V gene TRBV15; no clear D gene. V lost 10 bases, J lost 5 bases, and 14 bases lay in between. This CDR3 is 12 amino acids long. The germline V gene has CDR1 LNHNV and CDR2 YYDKDF (reference sequence). CDR3 in amino acids: CAIQRGGTEAFF. For the CDR3, the DNA is TGTGCCATCCAGAGAGGAGGTACTGAAGCTTTCTTT.

The rearrangement links TRBV3-1 (or the pseudogene TRBV3-2) to TRBJ1-6, with a tentative D call TRBD1 (6 bases). V was pared by 7 bases and J by 7 bases, with 26 bases between. The CDR3 spans 18 residues. Germline V gives CDR1 LGHDT, CDR2 YNNKEL (reference sequence). This CDR3 is CASNKGVGSRGGNSPLHF. Written as DNA, the CDR3 is TGTGCCAGCAACAAGGGCGTGGGTAGCAGGGGTGGAAATTCACCCCTCCACTTT.

The count of this clone is one. This chain uses TRBV7-8 with TRBJ2-7; perhaps TRBD2 as D (5 bases). The ends were cut back, 5 bases at V and 1 base at J, with 9 bases in the middle. The CDR3 is 13 residues long. Germline V gene sequence: CDR1 SGHVS, CDR2 FQNEAQ. CDR3 sequence: CASSLGNSYEQYF. The DNA for the CDR3 is TGTGCCAGCAGCCTCGGGAATTCCTACGAGCAGTACTTC. Supplemented by reference TRBV7-8 and TRBJ2-7, the full variable domain reads GAGVSQSPRYKVAKRGQDVALRCDPISGHVSLFWYQQALGQGPEFLTYFQNEAQLDKSGLPSDRFFAERPEGSVSTLKIQRTQQEDSAVYLCASSLGNSYEQYFGPGTRLTVT.